This T cell receptor beta chain was captured by sequencing in a study of blood T cell repertoires in COVID-19 (dated by TCRdb to 2020 to 2022). With regard to the full study: Samples from collaborators originated in the United States, Italy and Spain and spanned both the acute and convalescent phases of COVID-19. The samples were drawn from two sources: the first 160 participants of the ongoing ImmuneRACE study, and 1,200 or so subjects contributed by 6 global collaborators. Where HLA class I and class II types were available, the types were taken from metadata supplied by the sample provider, not from assay-based typing. Deeply sampled blood TCRbeta repertoires from subjects exposed to, actively infected with, or recovered from COVID-19 were included in the dataset. The sample metadata nearly always contained a de-identified subject ID, COVID-19 status, age in years and sex. The material from the prospective study consisted of cDNA or gDNA derived from T cells, B-cell-depleted T cells, or PBMCs. The repertoires were released in a freely available public database meant as a resource for research on the immune response to SARS-CoV-2.

Whole blood was collected in K2EDTA tubes by collaborating institutions according to the institutions' own protocols. For TCRbeta analysis, collaborator samples were shipped as frozen whole blood, as isolated PBMCs, or as DNA extracted from either sample type. In regard to this clone: This receptor's antigen is unknown. Base qualities are not provided; no much larger clone lies one nucleotide away.

TCRbeta CDR3 regions were amplified from genomic DNA by means of the immunoSEQ Assay, a bias-controlled multiplex PCR. Turning to the authors' computational methods: Nucleated cell counts per sample were estimated from amplification of reference gene primers within the assay. Sequence reads were collapsed and filtered to measure the absolute abundance of every unique TCRbeta CDR3 rearrangement. For each sample, productive Simpson clonality was calculated by taking the square root of Simpson's diversity index across productive rearrangements. TCRdb obtained this table from immuneACCESS and retained in-frame rearrangements with V and J assigned. These tables miss some clones; where compared with another copy, unresolved V genes account for less than half of the shortfall, and the remainder is unexplained. V and J calls and clone size are those listed in that table; D and trimming were worked out from the DNA. The sample table contains 120,000 to 150,000 clones; only one count was recorded for more than 60% of them. The ten largest clones represent about 12% of the sample.

Spanning cysteine to phenylalanine, the CDR3 consists of 15 amino acids. Solely the CDR3 DNA is kept, with 45 bases framed from the first base. From V the trimming removes 5 bases and from J it removes 5 bases, while the gene matches leave 10 bases of the junction unaccounted for. Based on the germline V gene (reference sequence), the CDR1 and CDR2 sequences are SEHNR and FQNEAQ. The full study reports these points: The amount of clinical and demographic metadata varied by source and participant and was provided uncurated.

Recombination linked TRBV7-9 to TRBJ2-7; the central 9 bases match TRBD1. The sequenced sample consisted of peripheral blood. This sequence originates from an elderly man with acute or convalescent COVID-19. Here is the DNA: TGTGCCAGCAGCCCCGGAACAGGGGGCGGGCACGAGCAGTACTTC. This gives the protein CASSPGTGGGHEQYF.